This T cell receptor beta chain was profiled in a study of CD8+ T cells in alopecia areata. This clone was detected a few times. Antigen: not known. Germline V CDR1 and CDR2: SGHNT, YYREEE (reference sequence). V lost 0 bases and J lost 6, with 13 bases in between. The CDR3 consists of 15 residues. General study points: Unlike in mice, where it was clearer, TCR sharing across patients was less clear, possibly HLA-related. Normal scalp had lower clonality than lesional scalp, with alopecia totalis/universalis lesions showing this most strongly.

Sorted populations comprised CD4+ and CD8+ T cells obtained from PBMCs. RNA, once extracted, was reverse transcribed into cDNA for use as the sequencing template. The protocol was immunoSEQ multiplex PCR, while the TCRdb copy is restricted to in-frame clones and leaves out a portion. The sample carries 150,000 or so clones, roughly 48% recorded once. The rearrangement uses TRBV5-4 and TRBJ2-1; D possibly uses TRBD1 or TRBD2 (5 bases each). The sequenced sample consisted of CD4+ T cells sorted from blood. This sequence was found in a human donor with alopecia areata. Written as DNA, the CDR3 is TGTGCCAGCAGCTTGGGGGGCCAAGGGACCAATGAGCAGTTCTTC. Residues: CASSLGGQGTNEQFF.